This is a list of T cell receptor beta chains from one sample in a study of blood T cell repertoires in COVID-19. Sequencing was performed with immunoSEQ multiplex PCR; in TCRdb, only in-frame clones are kept and a portion is missing. The data contain hundreds of thousands of clones, over 75% of them seen just once; the ten biggest clones take up more than 0.95%. Sequenced material: PBMCs or T cells enriched from blood (not recorded which). The receptors originated from a man aged 25 to 40 who had recovered from COVID-19. Both conserved end residues are part of each CDR3. A D gene is named only where the DNA matches it firmly. The size of a clone is reported for some rows only, either as once, few or many, or as a class for expanded clones.

j_gene: TRBJ2-1; abundance: NA; d_gene: TRBD1; v_gene: TRBV11-2; CDR3nt: TGTGCCAGCAGCTTAGATCCAGGGGGCAGCTCCTACAATGAGCAGTTCTTC; CDR3aa: CASSLDPGGSSYNEQFF
j_gene: TRBJ2-5; abundance: NA; d_gene: TRBD1; v_gene: TRBV5-1; CDR3nt: TGCGCCAGCAGCTTGGGGACAGGAGACGAGACCCAGTACTTC; CDR3aa: CASSLGTGDETQYF
j_gene: TRBJ2-1; abundance: NA; d_gene: TRBD2; v_gene: TRBV9; CDR3nt: TGTGCCAGCAGCGTAGGAGAGGGACTAGCGTGGAATGAGCAGTTCTTC; CDR3aa: CASSVGEGLAWNEQFF
j_gene: TRBJ2-2; abundance: NA; d_gene: NA; v_gene: TRBV4-1; CDR3nt: TGCGCCAGCAGCCAAGATTCAGGGGGGGAGCTGTTTTTT; CDR3aa: CASSQDSGGELFF
j_gene: TRBJ1-2; abundance: NA; d_gene: NA; v_gene: TRBV20-1; CDR3nt: TGCAGTGCACGGACAGTATATGGCTACACCTTC; CDR3aa: CSARTVYGYTF
j_gene: TRBJ2-1; abundance: NA; d_gene: NA; v_gene: TRBV7-2; CDR3nt: TGTGCCAGCAGCAGCGGTAGCTCCTACAATGAGCAGTTCTTC; CDR3aa: CASSSGSSYNEQFF
j_gene: TRBJ1-1; abundance: once; d_gene: NA; v_gene: TRBV6-5; CDR3nt: TGTGCCAGCAGTTACTCACCCGGGAGCACTGAAGCTTTCTTT; CDR3aa: CASSYSPGSTEAFF
j_gene: TRBJ1-5; abundance: NA; d_gene: TRBD1; v_gene: TRBV19; CDR3nt: TGTGCCAGTAGTAAGGCAGGGGGTGTCAATCAGCCCCAGCATTTT; CDR3aa: CASSKAGGVNQPQHF
j_gene: TRBJ1-2; abundance: NA; d_gene: TRBD1; v_gene: TRBV28; CDR3nt: TGTGCCAGCAGCCTAGGGACAGGGTTTTTTGTCTATGGCTACACCTTC; CDR3aa: CASSLGTGFFVYGYTF
j_gene: TRBJ2-3; abundance: NA; d_gene: TRBD1; v_gene: TRBV5-8; CDR3nt: TGTGCCAGCAGCTTGCTGACAGGGCTTACAGATACGCAGTATTTT; CDR3aa: CASSLLTGLTDTQYF
j_gene: TRBJ1-1; abundance: NA; d_gene: TRBD1; v_gene: TRBV18; CDR3nt: TGTGCCAGCTCACCGGGACAGGGAATGAACACTGAAGCTTTCTTT; CDR3aa: CASSPGQGMNTEAFF
j_gene: TRBJ1-2; abundance: NA; d_gene: NA; v_gene: TRBV27; CDR3nt: TGTGCCAGCAGTTTCCGGGTAACCAACTATGGCTACACCTTC; CDR3aa: CASSFRVTNYGYTF
j_gene: TRBJ1-1; abundance: NA; d_gene: TRBD1; v_gene: TRBV9; CDR3nt: TGTGCCAGCAGCCCGCGACAGGGCGGTGAAGCTTTCTTT; CDR3aa: CASSPRQGGEAFF
j_gene: TRBJ1-6; abundance: NA; d_gene: NA; v_gene: TRBV18; CDR3nt: TGTGCCAGCTCGCTTGAATACAGGGCCGATAATTCACCCCTCCACTTT; CDR3aa: CASSLEYRADNSPLHF
j_gene: TRBJ2-1; abundance: NA; d_gene: TRBD1; v_gene: TRBV5-4; CDR3nt: TGTGCCAGCAGCTTTGCGCCCGGGACAGGCCGCAATGAGCAGTTCTTC; CDR3aa: CASSFAPGTGRNEQFF
j_gene: TRBJ1-3; abundance: once; d_gene: NA; v_gene: TRBV5-1; CDR3nt: TGCGCCAGCAGAATGACGTGGGACAATCTATATACTGGAAACACCATATATTTT; CDR3aa: CASRMTWDNLYTGNTIYF
j_gene: TRBJ2-7; abundance: NA; d_gene: TRBD1; v_gene: TRBV30; CDR3nt: TGTGCCTGGAGCCTACTACAGGGGGCTTACGAGCAGTACTTC; CDR3aa: CAWSLLQGAYEQYF